One sample yielded the 23 T cell receptor beta chains listed below, sequenced in a study of T cell responses to AZD1222 COVID-19 vaccine. Clones were read by immunoSEQ multiplex PCR, and TCRdb kept only the in-frame ones, dropping some. The profile covers 70,000 to 80,000 clones, with 86% appearing a single time and under 3% taken by the ten largest. This specimen consisted of peripheral blood, obtained on day 0 of AZD1222 vaccination. These receptors came from an adult in good health.

The chain employs TRBV7-2 and TRBJ2-5, with D possibly being TRBD2 (5 bases). Germline assignment: CDR1 SGHTA and CDR2 FQGNSA. Trimming stripped 3 bases from V and 5 bases from J, with 7 bases between. This CDR3 has 12 residues. The CDR3 sequence: CASSFPGETQYF. The CDR3 nucleotides read TGTGCCAGCAGCTTTCCGGGGGAGACCCAGTACTTC.

The chain recombines TRBV5-4 with TRBJ2-1; 9 bases agree with TRBD2. This CDR3 spans 15 amino acids. Germline values: CDR1 SGHNT, CDR2 YYREEE (reference sequence). V gave up 4 bases and J gave up 7 bases; unmatched junction bases: 9. The CDR3 sequence: CASSPSGTPRNEQFF. In DNA, the CDR3 is TGTGCCAGCAGCCCTAGCGGGACCCCTCGGAATGAGCAGTTCTTC.

V is TRBV10-3 and J is TRBJ1-1, with 9 nucleotides matching TRBD1. The CDR3 extends over 13 amino acids. V dropped 10 bases and J dropped 4; count of bases not matched to a gene: 7. Germline CDR1 reads ENHRY; CDR2 reads SYGVKD. CDR3 in DNA: TGTGCCAGCCTGGGACAGGGTGGCACTGAAGCTTTCTTT. As protein: CASLGQGGTEAFF.

This clone was detected a few times. The chain recombines TRBV6-6 with TRBJ1-1; D unresolved. The CDR3 has 15 residues. The germline gives CDR1 MNHNY, CDR2 SVGAGI (reference sequence). Trimming shortened V by 0 bases and J by 3 bases, and 11 bases separated the two germline ends. This CDR3 is CASSYSRVDDTEAFF. The CDR3 DNA reads as TGTGCCAGCAGTTACTCGAGGGTTGATGACACTGAAGCTTTCTTT.

V and J are TRBV20-1 and TRBJ2-1; 11 nucleotides align to TRBD2. This CDR3 is built from 17 residues. CDR1 is DFQATT, CDR2 SNEGSKA, per germline (reference sequence). With V trimmed by 3 bases and J by 0 bases, 7 bases remained unmatched. CDR3 in amino acids: CSASGVSGRVSYNEQFF. CDR3 DNA: TGCAGTGCTAGTGGGGTTAGCGGGAGGGTCTCCTACAATGAGCAGTTCTTC.

The chain joins TRBV19 to TRBJ1-2; 8 bases are a match to TRBD1. Unmatched junction bases numbered 9, after V lost 5 bases and J lost 4 bases. CDR3 length equals 15 residues. CDR1 LNHDA and CDR2 SQIVND come from the germline V gene (reference sequence). CDR3 bases: TGTGCCAGTAGTCCCCGGACAGGGCGAGGCTATGGCTACACCTTC. Translating gives CASSPRTGRGYGYTF.

This clone was recorded only once. V is TRBV5-1 and J is TRBJ2-7; TRBD1 agrees at 10 bases. The V and J ends lost 2 bases and 3 bases, in that order; junction bases with no gene match: 5. This CDR3 contains 15 residues. Germline CDR1 SGHRS, CDR2 YFSETQ. The CDR3 nucleotides are TGCGCCAGCAGCTTTGTCCGGGACAGGGGCTACGAGCAGTACTTC. It specifies CASSFVRDRGYEQYF.

J is TRBJ2-7 and V is TRBV19; 9 bases are a match to TRBD1. The V gene's germline CDR1 is LNHDA and CDR2 SQIVND (reference sequence). With 5 bases clipped from V and 3 bases from J, the junction kept 2 bases outside the gene matches. This CDR3 region has 13 residues. The CDR3 DNA follows: TGTGCCAGTAGTGTGGGACAGGGCTACGAGCAGTACTTC. This translates into CASSVGQGYEQYF. Using reference TRBV19 and TRBJ2-7 for the parts outside the CDR3, the full variable domain is DGGITQSPKYLFRKEGQNVTLSCEQNLNHDAMYWYRQDPGQGLRLIYYSQIVNDFQKGDIAEGYSVSREKKESFPLTVTSAQKNPTAFYLCASSVGQGYEQYFGPGTRLTVT.

The chain employs TRBV2 and TRBJ2-1, with 7 bases aligning to TRBD1. The CDR3 covers 17 residues. From germline, CDR1 is SNHLY and CDR2 FYNNEI. Trimming at V came to 3 bases and at J to 8 bases, leaving 16 bases not matched to a gene. The CDR3 DNA follows: TGTGCCAGCAGTGAGCCCCCACAGGGGTACTCTACGGATGAGCAGTTCTTC. Translation gives CASSEPPQGYSTDEQFF. The full variable domain, with the rest looked up from reference TRBV2 and TRBJ2-1, is EPEVTQTPSHQVTQMGQEVILRCVPISNHLYFYWYRQILGQKVEFLVSFYNNEISEKSEIFDDQFSVERPDGSNFTLKIRSTKLEDSAMYFCASSEPPQGYSTDEQFFGPGTRLTVL.

V and J are TRBV2 and TRBJ1-2; D remains unclear. The length of the CDR3 is 15 residues. V lost 2 bases and J lost 3, with 13 bases in between. Germline V gene sequence: CDR1 SNHLY, CDR2 FYNNEI. The CDR3 DNA reads as TGTGCCAGCAGTGAACCTAGTCCCGGGGACTATGGCTACACCTTC. Protein product: CASSEPSPGDYGYTF.

J is TRBJ2-5 and V is TRBV28, with TRBD2 identical over 7 bases. The CDR3 is 16 residues long. After removal of 6 bases from V and 7 bases from J, the junction contained 17 bases not matched to a gene. Per the germline V gene, CDR1 is MDHEN and CDR2 is SYDVKM. The CDR3 DNA reads as TGTGCCAGCAGCCCTCAAGGTGGTAGCGGGTCTGGGACCCAGTACTTC. Amino acids: CASSPQGGSGSGTQYF. Supplemented by reference TRBV28 and TRBJ2-5, the full variable domain reads DVKVTQSSRYLVKRTGEKVFLECVQDMDHENMFWYRQDPGLGLRLIYFSYDVKMKEKGDIPEGYSVSREKKERFSLILESASTNQTSMYLCASSPQGGSGSGTQYFGPGTRLLVL.

J is TRBJ1-1 and V is TRBV28; D is possibly TRBD1 (6 bases). V lost 3 bases to trimming and J lost 0 bases, with 14 bases between them. This CDR3 spans 16 amino acids. Germline values: CDR1 MDHEN, CDR2 SYDVKM. As DNA, the CDR3 is TGTGCCAGCAGTTTCAGCGGGGGGCTGTTGAACACTGAAGCTTTCTTT. Residues: CASSFSGGLLNTEAFF. The complete variable domain, with remaining parts taken from reference TRBV28 and TRBJ1-1, reads DVKVTQSSRYLVKRTGEKVFLECVQDMDHENMFWYRQDPGLGLRLIYFSYDVKMKEKGDIPEGYSVSREKKERFSLILESASTNQTSMYLCASSFSGGLLNTEAFFGQGTRLTVV.

The chain is built from TRBV12-2 and TRBJ1-6. TRBV12-2 is recorded as a pseudogene. The CDR3 totals 17 residues. The CDR3 spells CASRLYGLISPYSPLHF. The CDR3 bases are TGTGCAAGTCGCTTATACGGGCTCATCTCCCCTTATTCACCCCTCCACTTT.

The chain employs TRBV7-3 and TRBJ2-7; D unresolved. Germline V gene sequence: CDR1 SGHTA, CDR2 FQGTGA. This CDR3 is 15 amino acids long. V lost 5 bases and J lost 3, with 17 bases in between. CDR3 coding DNA: TGTGCCAGCAGCCACAATCCCCGGGCTGGCTACGAGCAGTACTTC. Amino acid sequence: CASSHNPRAGYEQYF. Looking up the rest from reference TRBV7-3 and TRBJ2-7 gives the full variable domain: GAGVSQTPSNKVTEKGKYVELRCDPISGHTALYWYRQSLGQGPEFLIYFQGTGAADDSGLPNDRFFAVRPEGSVSTLKIQRTERGDSAVYLCASSHNPRAGYEQYFGPGTRLTVT.

This clone has a handful of counts. This sequence joins TRBV9 and TRBJ1-2; possible D gene TRBD1, 5 bases. Trimming took 0 bases from V and 6 from J, leaving 9 bases between them. The CDR3 loop spans 13 amino acids. The germline V gene has CDR1 SGDLS and CDR2 YYNGEE. Here the CDR3 reads CASSVGGVNGYTF. In nucleotides, the CDR3 is TGTGCCAGCAGCGTAGGAGGGGTCAATGGCTACACCTTC.

The genes are TRBV19 and TRBJ1-1; tentative D call: TRBD1 (5 bases). The ends were cut back, 1 base at V and 7 bases at J, with 13 bases in the middle. The CDR3 sequence is 14 residues long. Looked up from germline, CDR1 is LNHDA and CDR2 is SQIVND (reference sequence). CDR3: CASSIAHGGGEAFF. The CDR3 region has the DNA TGTGCCAGTAGTATAGCGCACGGCGGGGGTGAAGCTTTCTTT.

The sample holds one count of this clone. This sample includes further DNA sequences coding for the same CDR3. J is TRBJ1-4 and V is TRBV18; the D is unclear. Germline CDR1 and CDR2: KGHSH and LQKENI. The CDR3 is made up of 14 amino acids. V was cut by 2 bases and J by 0 bases, with 4 bases left in between. CDR3: CASSPGATNEKLFF. CDR3 sequence (DNA): TGTGCCAGCTCACCAGGGGCAACTAATGAAAAACTGTTTTTT.

This clone was observed a single time. This chain connects TRBV7-8 to TRBJ1-1; tentative D call: TRBD1 (5 bases). This CDR3 is built from 16 residues. CDR1 and CDR2 from the germline V gene are SGHVS and FQNEAQ. Trimming pared 2 bases from V and 1 base from J, leaving 14 bases between. The CDR3 sequence: CASSLFRTGRNTEAFF. DNA of the CDR3: TGTGCCAGCAGCTTATTCCGAACGGGGCGGAACACTGAAGCTTTCTTT.

The chain couples TRBV11-1 to TRBJ2-3; D possibly corresponds to TRBD2 (5 bases). Trimming took off 9 bases at V and 2 bases at J, with 6 bases between the two ends. This CDR3 is built from 11 residues. Germline V gives CDR1 SGHAT, CDR2 FQDESV (reference sequence). CDR3: CASSDTDTQYF. The DNA for the CDR3 is TGTGCCAGTAGCGACACAGATACGCAGTATTTT.

The chain employs TRBV9 and TRBJ2-3, with 10 bases identical to TRBD2. The V segment lost 3 bases and the J segment 2 bases; nucleotides outside the gene matches: 6. The length of the CDR3 is 16 residues. Germline lookup yields CDR1 SGDLS and CDR2 YYNGEE. CDR3 residues: CASSAGTSEFTDTQYF. CDR3 DNA: TGTGCCAGCAGCGCCGGGACTAGCGAGTTCACAGATACGCAGTATTTT. Variable domain in full (rest from reference TRBV9 and TRBJ2-3): DSGVTQTPKHLITATGQRVTLRCSPRSGDLSVYWYQQSLDQGLQFLIQYYNGEERAKGNILERFSAQQFPDLHSELNLSSLELGDSALYFCASSAGTSEFTDTQYFGPGTRLTVL.

The chain links TRBV15 to TRBJ2-1, with 12 bases matching TRBD2. J lost 0 bases, V lost 4 bases, and 7 bases had no gene match. The CDR3 runs 18 residues. Germline V CDR1 and CDR2: LNHNV, YYDKDF (reference sequence). CDR3 sequence reads: CATSTGLAGRSSYNEQFF. The CDR3 coding sequence is TGTGCCACCAGCACGGGACTAGCGGGCCGTAGCTCCTACAATGAGCAGTTCTTC.

The CDR3 loop reads CASSFLSRGQTTIFQSGQFF. CDR3 sequence (DNA): TGTGCCAGCAGTTTTCTGTCGCGCGGGCAGACTACTATATTCCAAAGCGGGCAGTTCTTC. The rearrangement uses TRBV28 and TRBJ2-1, with a possible D match to TRBD2 (5 bases). Germline assignment: CDR1 MDHEN and CDR2 SYDVKM. The CDR3 spans 20 residues. Trimming cost V 3 bases and J 12 bases, with 36 bases left between them. Complete variable domain (other parts from reference TRBV28 and TRBJ2-1): DVKVTQSSRYLVKRTGEKVFLECVQDMDHENMFWYRQDPGLGLRLIYFSYDVKMKEKGDIPEGYSVSREKKERFSLILESASTNQTSMYLCASSFLSRGQTTIFQSGQFFGPGTRLTVL.

V usage is TRBV19 and J usage is TRBJ2-7; 15 nucleotides line up with TRBD2. Germline assignment: CDR1 LNHDA and CDR2 SQIVND (reference sequence). Losses at the gene ends were 9 bases for V and 6 bases for J; bases not matched to a gene: 9. This CDR3 has 15 residues. Here the CDR3 reads CASRQGLAGGGEQYF. The DNA of the CDR3 is TGTGCCAGCAGACAAGGACTAGCGGGAGGGGGCGAGCAGTACTTC.